This TCR beta chain emerged from a study of control samples from healthy donors and cancer patients. Profiled with immunoSEQ multiplex PCR; TCRdb holds only in-frame clones, not every one. The repertoire has 50,000 to 65,000 clones, just over 90% of them found once; the top ten carry 1% to 1.5%. Germline V CDR1 and CDR2: SNHLY, FYNNEI. This CDR3 is 13 amino acids long. V shed 2 bases and J shed 7 bases, with 11 bases lying between them. The TCR sequence derives from a woman aged 50 to 65 with colorectal cancer. The V and J genes are TRBV2 and TRBJ1-2, with D uncertain. The material sequenced was PBMCs. The CDR3 sequence: CASSERGGGGYTF. CDR3 coding DNA: TGTGCCAGCAGTGAACGGGGTGGAGGTGGCTACACCTTC.